One sample yielded the 19 T cell receptor beta chains listed below, sequenced in a study of T-cell reconstitution after alpha-beta-depleted transplantation in children. As it was prepared, the TCRbeta library received unique molecular identifiers. TCRdb analysed the PCR reads with MiXCR anew, one entry per CDR3 protein. Altogether fewer than 1 million distinct CDR3 sequences are present, about 15% being singletons, with the ten largest covering under 6%. The source material was PBMCs, mostly from graft donor cells, sampled 360 days after TCRalphabeta/CD19-depleted stem cell transplant. These receptors were obtained from a male patient younger than 18 who had a stem cell transplant for acute lymphoblastic leukemia, so the T cells may come from the graft donor.

This clonotype was counted a single time. The rearrangement uses TRBV19 and TRBJ2-7, with D uncertain. CDR1 is LNHDA, CDR2 SQIVND, per germline (reference sequence). The CDR3 spans 15 residues. Trimming left V 0 bases short and J 3 bases short, with 12 bases between. CDR3 DNA: TGTGCCAGTAGTATAGATCCCGTCTACGGCTACGAGCAGTACTTC. Translated, it gives CASSIDPVYGYEQYF. Combining the CDR3 with reference TRBV19 and TRBJ2-7 gives the whole variable domain DGGITQSPKYLFRKEGQNVTLSCEQNLNHDAMYWYRQDPGQGLRLIYYSQIVNDFQKGDIAEGYSVSREKKESFPLTVTSAQKNPTAFYLCASSIDPVYGYEQYFGPGTRLTVT.

This sequence joins TRBV4-1 and TRBJ2-7, with TRBD1 matching 7 bases. The V gene end was trimmed by 2 bases and the J gene end by 4 bases; junction bases not matched to a gene: 11. Germline assignment: CDR1 MGHRA and CDR2 YSYEKL. The CDR3 has 16 residues. The CDR3 region is CASSQTARPGGYEQYF. The CDR3 DNA reads TGCGCCAGCAGCCAAACAGCGCGGCCAGGGGGATACGAGCAGTACTTC.

There are a few counts of this clonotype. CDR3 amino acids: CSASEGWAVKTQYF. The CDR3 DNA sequence: TGCAGTGCTAGCGAGGGATGGGCGGTGAAGACCCAGTACTTC. The chain combines TRBV20-1 with TRBJ2-5, with a tentative D call TRBD2 (5 bases). This CDR3 has 14 amino acids. Between the trimmed V and J ends, which lost 3 bases and 6 bases, there was a span of 17 bases. Germline loops: CDR1 DFQATT, CDR2 SNEGSKA (reference sequence).

The CDR3 DNA reads as TGTGCCACCAGCAGATTGGGTCTAGCGGGAGTTGACGACAATGAGCAGTTCTTC. Translating it yields CATSRLGLAGVDDNEQFF. The V call is TRBV15, the J call TRBJ2-1, with TRBD2 identical over 10 bases. J lost 5 bases, V lost 2 bases, and 12 bases had no gene match. In germline, CDR1 is LNHNV, CDR2 YYDKDF (reference sequence). CDR3 length equals 18 residues.

The chain uses TRBV6-2 or TRBV6-3 and TRBJ1-2; TRBD1 is a possible D gene (5 bases). Trimming removed 7 bases at V and 4 bases at J, with 13 bases between. The CDR3 runs 13 residues. Germline CDR1 reads MNHEY; CDR2 reads SVGEGT. The CDR3 region has the DNA TGTGCCAGCACCGACTGGGGGGGCTATGGCTACACCTTC. This sequence encodes CASTDWGGYGYTF.

The table lists this clonotype with a few counts. This chain uses TRBV5-1 with TRBJ2-7, with D maybe TRBD1 (6 bases). Trimming left V 0 bases short and J 3 bases short, with 16 bases between. The CDR3 loop spans 16 amino acids. The germline V gene has CDR1 SGHRS and CDR2 YFSETQ. As DNA, the CDR3 is TGCGCCAGCAGCTTGGCACCGACAGGAGTAGGCTACGAGCAGTACTTC. Its protein product is CASSLAPTGVGYEQYF.

This clonotype was counted many times. The V gene is TRBV28, the J gene TRBJ2-1; D not resolved. Trimming pared 3 bases from V and 2 bases from J, leaving 8 bases between. The V gene's germline CDR1 is MDHEN and CDR2 SYDVKM. The CDR3 consists of 14 residues. The CDR3 here is CASSLGYPYNEQFF. CDR3 in DNA: TGTGCCAGCAGTTTGGGCTACCCCTACAATGAGCAGTTCTTC.

The chain carries TRBV4-1 and TRBJ2-7; the D gene is possibly TRBD1 (7 bases). V lost 5 bases and J 3 bases, leaving 20 bases between the germline ends. Germline lookup yields CDR1 MGHRA and CDR2 YSYEKL. The CDR3 covers 16 residues. CDR3 bases: TGCGCCAGCAGCACCCCTACAGGGGCGACTAGCTACGAGCAGTACTTC. It codes for CASSTPTGATSYEQYF.

The table lists this clonotype with a few counts. The V and J genes are TRBV9 and TRBJ1-2, with D unclear. The V gene's germline CDR1 is SGDLS and CDR2 YYNGEE. The germline V and J ends were trimmed by 0 bases and 4 bases, with 13 bases remaining between them. The CDR3 spans 15 residues. CDR3 bases: TGTGCCAGCAGCGTAGCTGAAGGACCCACCTATGGCTACACCTTC. Translating it yields CASSVAEGPTYGYTF.

The V and J genes are TRBV27 and TRBJ2-1; D is perhaps TRBD2 (6 bases). CDR3 length: 14 amino acids. With 4 bases removed from V and 10 bases from J, the gap between germline ends came to 17 bases. The germline gives CDR1 MNHEY, CDR2 SMNVEV (reference sequence). In DNA, the CDR3 is TGTGCCAGCAGTTGGGGTAGCGGAACACGGGAGCAGTTCTTC. This encodes CASSWGSGTREQFF.

About this clonotype itself: This clone may be a read error of a much larger clone one base away. The rearrangement joins TRBV10-3 to TRBJ2-5; 11 nucleotides agree with TRBD2. CDR3 length: 15 residues. CDR1 is ENHRY, CDR2 SYGVKD, per germline. Written as DNA, the CDR3 is TGTGCCATCAGTGGGGGACTAGCGGCCCAAGAGACCCAGTCCTTC. Protein: CAISGGLAAQETQSF.

The rearrangement uses TRBV12-3 or TRBV12-4 and TRBJ2-1; no clear D gene. V was clipped by 2 bases and J by 4 bases, with 12 bases between them. CDR3 length: 15 residues. CDR3 DNA: TGTGCCAGCAGTTTAATCCCGAACCGTTACAATGAGCAGTTCTTC. Translating it yields CASSLIPNRYNEQFF.

The CDR3 spells CASSFGRAYGYTF. CDR3 nucleotide sequence: TGTGCCAGCAGTTTCGGCAGGGCATACGGCTACACCTTC. This chain uses TRBV12-3 or TRBV12-4 with TRBJ1-2; TRBD1 is a possible D gene (5 bases). The CDR3 extends over 13 amino acids. The ends were cut back, 3 bases at V and 8 bases at J, with 13 bases in the middle.

The V gene is TRBV4-1, the J gene TRBJ2-1; maybe TRBD2 (6 bases). Germline V gene data show CDR1 as MGHRA and CDR2 as YSYEKL. Trimming stripped 0 bases from V and 5 bases from J, with 17 bases between. This CDR3 has 17 amino acids. The CDR3 is CASSQDWREIFHNEQFF. CDR3 sequence (DNA): TGCGCCAGCAGCCAAGATTGGAGGGAGATCTTCCACAATGAGCAGTTCTTC.

This chain links TRBV12-3 or TRBV12-4 with TRBJ2-5, with 9 bases identical to TRBD2. The CDR3 covers 15 residues. V gave up 3 bases and J gave up 3 bases; unmatched junction bases: 5. CDR3 bases: TGTGCCAGCAGTTTTGGCGGGGGGGGAGAAGAGACCCAGTACTTC. Protein sequence: CASSFGGGGEETQYF.

In its sample, this clonotype was seen a few times. J is TRBJ2-1 and V is TRBV30; 9 bases match TRBD1. Losses at the gene ends were 5 bases for V and 11 bases for J; bases not matched to a gene: 16. The CDR3 is 15 amino acids. Germline V lookup: CDR1 GTSNPN, CDR2 SVGIG (reference sequence). CDR3: CAWDPGTGWTLKQFF. CDR3 bases: TGTGCCTGGGATCCCGGGACAGGGTGGACCCTTAAGCAGTTCTTC.

V is TRBV24-1 and J is TRBJ2-1; possible D gene TRBD2, 5 bases. The ends were cut back, 5 bases at V and 9 bases at J, with 10 bases in the middle. CDR1 KGHDR and CDR2 SFDVKD come from the germline V gene. CDR3 size: 12 residues. CDR3 sequence (DNA): TGTGCCACCAGTGTAACCGGGATTGAGCAGTTCTTC. Its protein is CATSVTGIEQFF.

The chain is built from TRBV9 and TRBJ2-3, with 7 bases aligning to TRBD1. V was pared by 4 bases and J by 2 bases, with 22 bases of the junction left unmatched. CDR3 length: 20 residues. Per germline, CDR1 SGDLS and CDR2 YYNGEE. The CDR3 is CASSHPPHGLTGSITDTQYF. The CDR3 region has the DNA TGTGCCAGCAGCCACCCACCCCACGGCCTGACAGGGTCCATCACAGATACGCAGTATTTT.

This clonotype was picked up many times. The chain has TRBV7-7 and TRBJ2-1; no firm D call. Per germline, CDR1 SSHAT and CDR2 FNYEAQ (reference sequence). This CDR3 has 14 amino acids. V lost 1 base, J lost 3 bases, and 7 bases lay in between. The CDR3 spells CASSLGANYNEQFF. The CDR3 DNA follows: TGTGCCAGCAGCTTAGGGGCTAACTACAATGAGCAGTTCTTC.